The clone carrying this TCR beta chain was seen only once. Its antigen is unknown. Libraries were prepared by immunoSEQ multiplex PCR; TCRdb keeps only in-frame clonotypes and omits some of them. The sample lists roughly 34,000 clones; 97% were seen once. The sample originates from a study of T cells in tuberculosis. Study overall: The T cells targeted glucose monomycolate, a mycobacterial lipid, via CD1B. In South Africa, adults with active tuberculosis were compared with IGRA-negative and latently infected IGRA-positive adolescents.

The CDR3 consists of 12 residues. Germline CDR1 and CDR2: MNHNY and SVGAGI (reference sequence). The V and J ends lost 5 bases and 4 bases respectively, with 8 bases between them. Study-wide results and caveats: Using the GMM-specific repertoire gave around 90% accuracy versus 70% with motifs. The TCR-beta difference was not significant; alpha differences partly reflected length.

The sequencing input was PBMCs. J is TRBJ2-5 and V is TRBV6-6; maybe TRBD1 (5 bases). The TCR comes from a donor between 10 and 35 years old with latent tuberculosis or without tuberculosis infection. The CDR3 DNA is TGTGCCAGCAGTCGTGGGGCAGAGACCCAGTACTTC. Protein: CASSRGAETQYF.